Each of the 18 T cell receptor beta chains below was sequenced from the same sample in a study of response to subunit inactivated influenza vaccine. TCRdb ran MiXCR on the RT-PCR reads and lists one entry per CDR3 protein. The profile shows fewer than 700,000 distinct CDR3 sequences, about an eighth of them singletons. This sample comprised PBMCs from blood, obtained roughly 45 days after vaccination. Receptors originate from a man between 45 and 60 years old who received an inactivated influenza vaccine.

CDR3 DNA sequence: TGTGCCAGCAGTGAAGCGTCTAGTCGTAGCACAGATACGCAGTATTTT. Translated, it gives CASSEASSRSTDTQYF. This chain links TRBV2 with TRBJ2-3; D gene uncertain. This CDR3 contains 16 residues. The V end was cut by 0 bases, the J end by 0 bases, with 10 bases between. Germline CDR1 reads SNHLY; CDR2 reads FYNNEI.

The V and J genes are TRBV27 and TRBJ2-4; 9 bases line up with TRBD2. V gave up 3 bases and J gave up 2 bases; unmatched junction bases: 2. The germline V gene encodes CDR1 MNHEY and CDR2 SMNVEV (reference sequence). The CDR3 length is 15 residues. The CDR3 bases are TGTGCCAGCAGTTTGCTAGCGGGGTCCAAAAACATTCAGTACTTC. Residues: CASSLLAGSKNIQYF.

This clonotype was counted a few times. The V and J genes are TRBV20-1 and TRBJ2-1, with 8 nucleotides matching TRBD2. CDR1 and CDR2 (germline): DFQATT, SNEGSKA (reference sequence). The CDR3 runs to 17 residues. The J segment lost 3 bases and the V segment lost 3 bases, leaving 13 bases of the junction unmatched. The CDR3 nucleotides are TGCAGTGCTAGCCGCGGGCTTATCGCGGGAGGCTACAATGAGCAGTTCTTC. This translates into CSASRGLIAGGYNEQFF.

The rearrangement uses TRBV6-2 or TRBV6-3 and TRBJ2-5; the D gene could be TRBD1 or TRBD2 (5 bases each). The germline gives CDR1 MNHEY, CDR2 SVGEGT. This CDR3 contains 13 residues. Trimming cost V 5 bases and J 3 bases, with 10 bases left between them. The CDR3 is CASSRDGKETQYF. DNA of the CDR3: TGTGCCAGCAGTAGGGACGGAAAAGAGACCCAGTACTTC.

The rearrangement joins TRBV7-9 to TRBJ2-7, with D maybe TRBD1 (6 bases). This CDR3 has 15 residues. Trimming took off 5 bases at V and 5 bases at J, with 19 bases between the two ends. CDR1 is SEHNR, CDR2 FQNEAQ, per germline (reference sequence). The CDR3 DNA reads TGTGCCAGCAGCCGATGGGACAAACCCATCCACGAGCAGTACTTC. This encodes CASSRWDKPIHEQYF. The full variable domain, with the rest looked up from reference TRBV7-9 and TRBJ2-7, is DTGVSQNPRHKITKRGQNVTFRCDPISEHNRLYWYRQTLGQGPEFLTYFQNEAQLEKSRLLSDRFSAERPKGSFSTLEIQRTEQGDSAMYLCASSRWDKPIHEQYFGPGTRLTVT.

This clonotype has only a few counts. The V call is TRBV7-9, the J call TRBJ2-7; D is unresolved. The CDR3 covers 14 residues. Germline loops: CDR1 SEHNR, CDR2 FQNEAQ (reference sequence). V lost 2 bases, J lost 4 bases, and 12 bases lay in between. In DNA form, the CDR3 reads TGTGCCAGCAGCTTATTGGCGGACGTATACGAGCAGTACTTC. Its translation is CASSLLADVYEQYF. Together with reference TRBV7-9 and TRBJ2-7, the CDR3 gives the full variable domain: DTGVSQNPRHKITKRGQNVTFRCDPISEHNRLYWYRQTLGQGPEFLTYFQNEAQLEKSRLLSDRFSAERPKGSFSTLEIQRTEQGDSAMYLCASSLLADVYEQYFGPGTRLTVT.

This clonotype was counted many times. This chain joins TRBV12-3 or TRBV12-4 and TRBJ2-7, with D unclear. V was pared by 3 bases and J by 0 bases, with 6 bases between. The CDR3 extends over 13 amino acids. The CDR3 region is CASSFGDSYEQYF. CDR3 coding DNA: TGTGCCAGCAGTTTTGGTGACTCCTACGAGCAGTACTTC.

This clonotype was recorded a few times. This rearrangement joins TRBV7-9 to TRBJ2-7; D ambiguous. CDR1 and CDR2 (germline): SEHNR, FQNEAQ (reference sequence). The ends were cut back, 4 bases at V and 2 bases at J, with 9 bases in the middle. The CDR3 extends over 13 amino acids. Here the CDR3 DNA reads TGTGCCAGCAGCTCCTTCTTGACCTACGAGCAGTACTTC. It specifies CASSSFLTYEQYF.

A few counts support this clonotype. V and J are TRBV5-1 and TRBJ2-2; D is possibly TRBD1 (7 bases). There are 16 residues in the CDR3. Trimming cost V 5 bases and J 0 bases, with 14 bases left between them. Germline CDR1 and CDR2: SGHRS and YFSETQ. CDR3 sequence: CASRGGGGANTGELFF. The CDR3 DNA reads TGCGCCAGCAGGGGAGGAGGGGGCGCGAACACCGGGGAGCTGTTTTTT.

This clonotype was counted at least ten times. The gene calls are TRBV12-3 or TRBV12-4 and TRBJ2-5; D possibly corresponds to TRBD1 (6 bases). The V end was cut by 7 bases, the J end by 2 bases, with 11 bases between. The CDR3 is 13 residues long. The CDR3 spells CASTLRGQETQYF. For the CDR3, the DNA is TGTGCCAGCACCCTAAGGGGGCAAGAGACCCAGTACTTC.

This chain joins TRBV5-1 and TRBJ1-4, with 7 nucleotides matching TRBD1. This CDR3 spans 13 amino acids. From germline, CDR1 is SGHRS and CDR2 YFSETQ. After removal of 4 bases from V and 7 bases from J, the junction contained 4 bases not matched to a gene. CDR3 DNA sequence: TGCGCCAGCAGCCCCGACAGGGTTGAAAAACTGTTTTTT. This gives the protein CASSPDRVEKLFF.

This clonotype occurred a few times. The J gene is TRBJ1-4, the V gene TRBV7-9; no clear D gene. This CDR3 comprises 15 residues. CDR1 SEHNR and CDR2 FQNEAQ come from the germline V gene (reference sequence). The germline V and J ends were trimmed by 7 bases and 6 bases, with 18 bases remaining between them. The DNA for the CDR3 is TGTGCCAGCAAGCCTCTGACGGCGAGTCATGAAAAACTGTTTTTT. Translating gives CASKPLTASHEKLFF.

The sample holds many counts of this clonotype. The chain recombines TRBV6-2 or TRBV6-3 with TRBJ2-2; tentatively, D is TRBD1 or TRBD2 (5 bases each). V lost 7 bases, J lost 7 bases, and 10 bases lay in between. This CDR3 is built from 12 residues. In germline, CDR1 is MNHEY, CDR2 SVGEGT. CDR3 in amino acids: CASTRGDGELFF. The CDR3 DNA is TGTGCCAGCACGAGAGGGGACGGGGAGCTGTTTTTT.

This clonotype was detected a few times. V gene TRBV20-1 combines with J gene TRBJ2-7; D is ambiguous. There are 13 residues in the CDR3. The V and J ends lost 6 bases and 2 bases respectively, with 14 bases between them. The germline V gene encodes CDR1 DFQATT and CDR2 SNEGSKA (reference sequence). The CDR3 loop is CSAVSSPAYEQYF. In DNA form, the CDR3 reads TGCAGTGCAGTATCGTCCCCCGCCTACGAGCAGTACTTC.

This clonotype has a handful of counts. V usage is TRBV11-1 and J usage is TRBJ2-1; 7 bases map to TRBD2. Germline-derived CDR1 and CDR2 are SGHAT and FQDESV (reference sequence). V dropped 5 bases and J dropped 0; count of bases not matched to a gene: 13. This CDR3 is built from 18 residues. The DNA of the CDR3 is TGTGCCAGCAGCCCCTTGTTTAGCGGGCCTCGCTCCTACAATGAGCAGTTCTTC. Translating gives CASSPLFSGPRSYNEQFF. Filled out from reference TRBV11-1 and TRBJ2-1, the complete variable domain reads EAEVAQSPRYKITEKSQAVAFWCDPISGHATLYWYRQILGQGPELLVQFQDESVVDDSQLPKDRFSAERLKGVDSTLKIQPAELGDSAMYLCASSPLFSGPRSYNEQFFGPGTRLTVL.

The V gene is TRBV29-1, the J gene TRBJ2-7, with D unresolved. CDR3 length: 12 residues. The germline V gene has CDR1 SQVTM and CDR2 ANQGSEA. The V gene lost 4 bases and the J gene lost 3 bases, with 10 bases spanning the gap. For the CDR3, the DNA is TGCAGCGTTGGTTCGGTTCACTACGAGCAGTACTTC. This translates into CSVGSVHYEQYF.

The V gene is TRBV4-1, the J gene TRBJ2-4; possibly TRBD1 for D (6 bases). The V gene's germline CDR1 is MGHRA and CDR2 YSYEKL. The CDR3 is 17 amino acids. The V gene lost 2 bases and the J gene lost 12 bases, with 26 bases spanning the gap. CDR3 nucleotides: TGCGCCAGCAGCCAACCCCGGGACAAGATGCTGGGTGATTCTCAGTACTTC. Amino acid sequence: CASSQPRDKMLGDSQYF.

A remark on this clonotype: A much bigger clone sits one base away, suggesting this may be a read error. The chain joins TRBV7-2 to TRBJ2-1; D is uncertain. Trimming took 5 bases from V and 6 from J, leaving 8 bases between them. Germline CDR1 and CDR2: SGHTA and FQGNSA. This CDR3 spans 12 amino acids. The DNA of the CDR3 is TGTGCCAGCAGCCCAAACTTCAATGAGCAGTTCTTC. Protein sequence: CASSPNFNEQFF.